Shown below are 16 T cell receptor beta chains from a single sample sequenced in a study of shared clonotypes between healthy human individuals (dated by TCRdb to between 2020 and 2021). Library construction relied on the immunoSEQ multiplex PCR assay. TCRdb took over this immuneACCESS table, retaining in-frame rearrangements with V and J assigned. Such tables are incomplete; in checked studies, under half of the missing clones stem from an unresolved V gene, and the remainder is unexplained. Here the sample has around 2.5 million clones; roughly 93% occur a single time. The top ten hold approximately 0.36% of the sample. Input material: naive CD4+ T cells from PBMCs. Read against the paper, the sample's cell subset or site label means: CD45RA+ positively selected. Receptors were obtained from a man between 18 and 35 years old in good health. Some clones in this sample may be carry-over from other donors' samples.

The rearrangement uses TRBV6-5 and TRBJ2-1; the match to TRBD2 covers 7 bases. The germline gives CDR1 MNHEY, CDR2 SVGAGI. V shed 5 bases, J shed 6 bases, and the junction held 10 bases outside the gene matches. The CDR3 has 15 amino acids. This CDR3 reads CASSLRDYPSNEQFF. The CDR3 coding sequence is TGTGCCAGCAGTCTCCGGGACTACCCCTCCAATGAGCAGTTCTTC.

The rearrangement links TRBV29-1 to TRBJ2-1, with 13 bases that match TRBD2. The CDR3 consists of 15 residues. Germline CDR1 reads SQVTM; CDR2 reads ANQGSEA. V shed 4 bases, J shed 3 bases, and the junction held 3 bases outside the gene matches. The CDR3 sequence is CSVVGTSGNYNEQFF. DNA of the CDR3: TGCAGCGTTGTCGGGACTAGCGGGAACTACAATGAGCAGTTCTTC.

This clone was seen only once. The CDR3 loop reads CASSQEPLSGGHSYEQYF. The CDR3 nucleotides are TGCGCCAGCAGCCAAGAACCGCTTAGCGGGGGGCACTCCTACGAGCAGTACTTC. The V gene is TRBV4-3, the J gene TRBJ2-7; 10 bases map to TRBD2. The CDR3 consists of 18 residues. The germline V gene encodes CDR1 LGHNA and CDR2 YSLEER. Trimming cost V 0 bases and J 0 bases; bases outside gene matches: 8.

The CDR3 sequence is CASSSAGSETQYF. The CDR3 nucleotides are TGTGCCAGCAGTTCGGCCGGATCAGAGACCCAGTACTTC. The V and J genes are TRBV27 and TRBJ2-5; D is unresolved. Germline V CDR1 and CDR2: MNHEY, SMNVEV (reference sequence). Trimming shortened V by 4 bases and J by 4 bases, and 10 bases separated the two germline ends. The CDR3 is made up of 13 amino acids.

The rearrangement joins TRBV19 to TRBJ1-6; D gene unclear. Trimming took 7 bases from V and 0 from J, leaving 10 bases between them. Germline V gives CDR1 LNHDA, CDR2 SQIVND (reference sequence). This CDR3 has 15 amino acids. The CDR3: CASTSWGSYNSPLHF. DNA for the CDR3: TGTGCCAGTACGAGCTGGGGCTCCTATAATTCACCCCTCCACTTT.

This chain joins TRBV19 and TRBJ2-2, with D hard to call. The CDR3 extends over 11 amino acids. V was pared by 6 bases and J by 8 bases, with 7 bases between. Germline V CDR1 and CDR2: LNHDA, SQIVND (reference sequence). CDR3 loop: CASSPMGELFF. The CDR3 DNA reads as TGTGCCAGTAGCCCTATGGGGGAGCTGTTTTTT.

A few counts support this clone. This chain uses TRBV7-9 with TRBJ1-5; D is possibly TRBD1 (5 bases). Deletions cut 5 bases from V and 7 bases from J, with 12 bases between. The CDR3 length is 13 residues. The germline V gene has CDR1 SEHNR and CDR2 FQNEAQ (reference sequence). CDR3 loop: CASSPGGDQPQHF. CDR3 coding DNA: TGTGCCAGCAGCCCGGGGGGGGACCAGCCCCAGCATTTT.

The chain employs TRBV2 and TRBJ1-1, with D uncertain. The CDR3 contains 14 residues. Trimming left V 4 bases short and J 4 bases short, with 13 bases between. CDR1 and CDR2 (germline): SNHLY, FYNNEI. CDR3 residues: CASSAASRTTEAFF. In nucleotides, the CDR3 is TGTGCCAGCAGTGCAGCTTCGAGGACCACTGAAGCTTTCTTT. The entire variable domain, with the rest obtained from reference TRBV2 and TRBJ1-1, is as follows: EPEVTQTPSHQVTQMGQEVILRCVPISNHLYFYWYRQILGQKVEFLVSFYNNEISEKSEIFDDQFSVERPDGSNFTLKIRSTKLEDSAMYFCASSAASRTTEAFFGQGTRLTVV.

Turning to this clone: Distinct nucleotide sequences in the sample also encode this CDR3. J is TRBJ2-2 and V is TRBV5-1, with unresolved D. Germline lookup yields CDR1 SGHRS and CDR2 YFSETQ. There are 13 residues in the CDR3. V gave up 1 base and J gave up 5 bases, with 6 bases separating them. CDR3 DNA: TGCGCCAGCAGCTTGCTCCCGACCGGGGAGCTGTTTTTT. As protein: CASSLLPTGELFF.

This clone was detected only once. The chain recombines TRBV6-5 with TRBJ2-3; 8 positions match TRBD2. There are 15 residues in the CDR3. CDR1 is MNHEY and CDR2 is SVGAGI in the germline V gene. The junction had 5 bases not matched to a gene; V was cut back by 2 bases and J by 4 bases. DNA for the CDR3: TGTGCCAGCAGTTACAGCGGGAGAGGTTCAGATACGCAGTATTTT. Translating gives CASSYSGRGSDTQYF.

The chain couples TRBV10-3 to TRBJ2-3, with D possibly being TRBD1 or TRBD2 (5 bases each). V gave up 6 bases and J gave up 2 bases, with 15 bases separating them. This CDR3 spans 15 amino acids. Germline lookup yields CDR1 ENHRY and CDR2 SYGVKD. The CDR3 DNA follows: TGTGCCATCAGCTCAACCGGGACCAACACAGATACGCAGTATTTT. Its protein is CAISSTGTNTDTQYF.

In DNA form, the CDR3 reads TGTGCCAGCAGCCCAACCAGCAGCCTGAGGAACACCGGGGAGCTGTTTTTT. Amino acids: CASSPTSSLRNTGELFF. The chain employs TRBV7-7 and TRBJ2-2, with no clear D. Trimming cost V 5 bases and J 1 base, with 17 bases left between them. This CDR3 comprises 17 residues. Per germline, CDR1 SSHAT and CDR2 FNYEAQ (reference sequence).

The chain couples TRBV28 to TRBJ1-3, with a weak D call TRBD1 (5 bases). The CDR3 covers 13 residues. The germline CDR1 and CDR2 sequences are MDHEN and SYDVKM. With 5 bases removed from V and 4 bases from J, the gap between germline ends came to 9 bases. CDR3 amino acids: CASSNGDGNTIYF. As DNA, the CDR3 is TGTGCCAGCAGTAATGGGGACGGAAACACCATATATTTT. Full variable domain (missing parts from reference TRBV28 and TRBJ1-3): DVKVTQSSRYLVKRTGEKVFLECVQDMDHENMFWYRQDPGLGLRLIYFSYDVKMKEKGDIPEGYSVSREKKERFSLILESASTNQTSMYLCASSNGDGNTIYFGEGSWLTVV.

The CDR3: CASSQYGGLNYGYTF. The CDR3 DNA reads as TGTGCCAGCAGCCAATACGGGGGCCTTAACTATGGCTACACCTTC. This sequence joins TRBV16 and TRBJ1-2, with D perhaps TRBD1 (6 bases). Per the germline V gene, CDR1 is KGHSY and CDR2 is FQNENV. V was clipped by 1 base and J by 1 base, with 10 bases between them. The CDR3 consists of 15 residues.

The J gene is TRBJ2-5, the V gene TRBV28, with 10 bases matching TRBD2. The CDR3 is 16 residues long. Germline V lookup: CDR1 MDHEN, CDR2 SYDVKM. The trim removed 2 bases at V and 5 bases at J, leaving 8 bases unmatched. CDR3 DNA: TGTGCCAGCAGTTTAACTAGCGGGACCTCTCGGGAGACCCAGTACTTC. It codes for CASSLTSGTSRETQYF.

The chain recombines TRBV28 with TRBJ1-4; a possible D gene is TRBD1 (5 bases). The germline V gene has CDR1 MDHEN and CDR2 SYDVKM. This CDR3 has 14 amino acids. V lost 5 bases and J lost 5, with 12 bases in between. CDR3 bases: TGTGCCAGCAGTCCGGGACCCAGGAATGAAAAACTGTTTTTT. Protein sequence: CASSPGPRNEKLFF.